This T cell receptor (beta chain) was identified during a study of tumor-infiltrating lymphocytes in primary liver carcinoma. Co-extracting RNA and DNA was done with about 17-30 mg of unsorted bulk tissue as input. Concerning this clonotype itself: Possible read error: a much larger clone is one base away.

The authors made TCR beta cDNA from approximately 490 ng total RNA with a constant-region primer. Slightly modified ARM-PCR with three nested multiplex PCR rounds yielded TCR beta libraries. TRBV1-TRBV30 forward primers paired with a C-beta reverse primer were used in the first two PCR rounds, which ran approximately 10 cycles each. TCRdb reanalysed the multiplex PCR reads using MiXCR and keeps one entry per CDR3 protein. The data hold approximately 190,000 distinct CDR3 sequences, with around 85% observed a single time. CDR1 and CDR2 from the germline V gene are MRHNA and SNTAGT. This CDR3 region has 15 residues.

The sequence was obtained from a man aged 35 to 55 with primary liver carcinoma and hepatitis B virus infection. The sequencing sample was made of tumor tissue from primary liver carcinoma. The gene calls are TRBV6-4 and TRBJ2-3; 9 positions agree with TRBD2. The CDR3, as DNA: TGTGCCAGCAGTGACTCTAGCGGGAGCACAGGTACGCAGTATTTT. It is translated as CASSDSSGSTGTQYF.